This T cell receptor (beta chain) was captured in a study of cytomegalovirus exposure and HLA in healthy donors. General study results and limits: Reportedly, a later analysis found an Asian-associated ancestry cluster had fewer N-insertions than the roughly 700-donor mean. The CMV antigen specificity of a few CMV-associated chains was confirmed through in vitro analysis.

The CDR3 runs to 15 residues. Deletions cut 5 bases from V and 1 base from J, with 13 bases between. Looked up from germline, CDR1 is LNHDA and CDR2 is SQIVND (reference sequence). The study ran its PCR with 60 Vbeta and 13 Jbeta primers. Sequenced by immunoSEQ multiplex PCR; TCRdb stores in-frame clones only, minus some. Of approximately 200,000 clones listed, roughly 80% are singletons. About this clone: Its antigen is still unknown.

Sequencing was performed on PBMCs. This clonotype originated in a woman between 50 and 59 years old in good health and CMV-seropositive. This rearrangement joins TRBV19 to TRBJ2-3, with D possibly TRBD1 on 6 matching bases. The chain's CDR3 is CASSPDSGGTDTQYF. CDR3 sequence (DNA): TGTGCCAGTAGTCCGGACAGCGGAGGCACAGATACGCAGTATTTT.